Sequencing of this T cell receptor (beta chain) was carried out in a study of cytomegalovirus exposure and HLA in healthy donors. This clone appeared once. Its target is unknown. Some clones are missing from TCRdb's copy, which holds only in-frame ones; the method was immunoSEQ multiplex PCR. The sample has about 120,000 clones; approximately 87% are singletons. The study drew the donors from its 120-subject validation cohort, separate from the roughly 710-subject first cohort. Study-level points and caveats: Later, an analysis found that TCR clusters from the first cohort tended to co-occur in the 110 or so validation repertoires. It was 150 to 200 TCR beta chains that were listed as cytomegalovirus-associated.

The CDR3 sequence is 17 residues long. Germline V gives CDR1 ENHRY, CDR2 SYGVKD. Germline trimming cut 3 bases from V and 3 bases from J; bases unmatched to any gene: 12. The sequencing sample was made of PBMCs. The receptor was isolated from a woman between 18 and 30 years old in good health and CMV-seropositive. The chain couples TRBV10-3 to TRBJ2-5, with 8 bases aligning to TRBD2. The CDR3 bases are TGTGCCATCAGTGAACCGTCGTTAGCGGGAACGGAAGAGACCCAGTACTTC. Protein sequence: CAISEPSLAGTEETQYF.